The T cell receptor beta chain described here comes from a study of blood T cells in healthy people across ages. With a J-beta primer mix and a sample-barcoded 5' primer, a second PCR ran about 7 to 12 cycles. TCRdb fed the 5' RACE reads into MiXCR, producing one record per CDR3 protein. The sample yields approximately 800,000 distinct CDR3 sequences, roughly 26% seen once. The length of the CDR3 is 14 residues. V was shortened by 4 bases and J by 7 bases, with 17 bases between the two germline ends. Looked up from germline, CDR1 is DFQATT and CDR2 is SNEGSKA (reference sequence). These records were also assigned to another study, of T cells of mothers and their children. That paper adds: About 6 children and their three healthy Caucasian mothers were the donors.

The sequenced material came from blood. The TCR originated in a boy under 18 in good health. The chain links TRBV20-1 to TRBJ2-1; D may be TRBD1 or TRBD2 (6 bases each). The CDR3 DNA is TGCAGTGCTATGTCGGGGGCCTGGGGGAATGAGCAGTTCTTC. Protein: CSAMSGAWGNEQFF.